This T cell receptor (beta chain) was found in a study of T cell changes during pregnancy in multiple sclerosis. The trim removed 4 bases at V and 5 bases at J, leaving 4 bases unmatched. The CDR3 spans 15 residues. Germline CDR1 MGHRA, CDR2 YSYEKL. Data came from immunoSEQ multiplex PCR; TCRdb stores just in-frame clones and leaves some out. The sample contains under 35,000 clones, roughly 90% of which appear only once. The specimen was CD8+ T cells from peripheral blood mononuclear cells, collected in the second trimester of pregnancy. This TCR came from a female donor with multiple sclerosis, enrolled in a pregnancy study. This sequence joins TRBV4-1 and TRBJ2-7; 14 nucleotides line up with TRBD2. In DNA form, the CDR3 reads TGCGCCAGCAGCCTTAGACTAGCGGGAGGGAACGAGCAGTACTTC. It specifies CASSLRLAGGNEQYF.